The 17 T cell receptor beta chains below all came from one sample that was sequenced in a study of chemoradiotherapy in HPV16-positive cancers. The method was immunoSEQ multiplex PCR; TCRdb's version includes in-frame clones alone and lacks a portion of them. Of roughly 28,000 clones listed, about 80% were seen once; the top ten hold roughly 6%. The sample consisted of blood, taken from a patient who underwent chemoradiotherapy. Every receptor here comes from a human donor with HPV-associated anogenital cancer.

The chain has TRBV6-5 and TRBJ1-2, with 8 bases fitting TRBD1. V was pared by 5 bases and J by 5 bases, with 1 base of the junction left unmatched. The CDR3 length is 12 residues. The V gene's germline CDR1 is MNHEY and CDR2 SVGAGI. CDR3 in amino acids: CASSTGGYGYTF. CDR3 bases: TGTGCCAGCAGTACAGGGGGATATGGCTACACCTTC.

This chain connects TRBV5-1 to TRBJ2-1, with D perhaps TRBD1 or TRBD2 (6 bases each). The CDR3 is 13 amino acids. Trimming took off 7 bases at V and 9 bases at J, with 17 bases between the two ends. Per germline, CDR1 SGHRS and CDR2 YFSETQ. The CDR3 spells CASGIQGGGEQFF. The CDR3 bases are TGCGCCAGCGGCATACAGGGAGGAGGTGAGCAGTTCTTC.

The chain has TRBV18 and TRBJ1-3; TRBD1 agrees at 8 bases. With V trimmed by 2 bases and J by 1 base, 10 bases remained unmatched. The CDR3 has 18 residues. CDR1 and CDR2 from the germline V gene are KGHSH and LQKENI. CDR3 nucleotides: TGTGCCAGCTCACCATATTCGACAGGGGTTAAGTCTGGAAACACCATATATTTT. Translation: CASSPYSTGVKSGNTIYF.

This clone was picked up a small number of times. The chain joins TRBV6-5 to TRBJ1-4, with 7 positions matching TRBD1. CDR1 is MNHEY and CDR2 is SVGAGI in the germline V gene. With V trimmed by 6 bases and J by 6 bases, 4 bases remained unmatched. The CDR3 sequence is 13 residues long. This CDR3 is CASRKGQYEKLFF. The CDR3 DNA follows: TGTGCCAGCAGAAAGGGACAGTATGAAAAACTGTTTTTT.

The chain joins TRBV15 to TRBJ2-5, with 8 bases matching TRBD1. This CDR3 is 20 amino acids long. Germline CDR1 and CDR2: LNHNV and YYDKDF (reference sequence). Unmatched junction bases numbered 18, after V lost 0 bases and J lost 3 bases. The CDR3 DNA is TGTGCCACCAGCAGAGACCACAGCGACACCGACAGGGGAGACGAAGAGACCCAGTACTTC. Translated: CATSRDHSDTDRGDEETQYF.

This chain's CDR3 is CASSRDGVVQITNYGYTF. The CDR3 DNA is TGTGCCAGCTCAAGGGATGGCGTAGTGCAGATTACTAACTATGGCTACACCTTC. The genes are TRBV18 and TRBJ1-2; D uncertain. Trimming cost V 5 bases and J 0 bases, with 22 bases left between them. Germline CDR1 is KGHSH and CDR2 is LQKENI. This CDR3 has 18 residues.

This clone was counted a single time. J is TRBJ2-2 and V is TRBV19; D gene ambiguous. CDR1 LNHDA and CDR2 SQIVND come from the germline V gene (reference sequence). The CDR3 is 14 amino acids. The V and J ends lost 3 bases and 0 bases respectively, with 5 bases between them. As DNA, the CDR3 is TGTGCCAGTAGTATCAAGGCGAACACCGGGGAGCTGTTTTTT. This codes for CASSIKANTGELFF.

The chain links TRBV2 to TRBJ2-7, with 9 bases fitting TRBD2. Germline CDR1 is SNHLY and CDR2 is FYNNEI. With 6 bases clipped from V and 6 bases from J, the junction kept 15 bases outside the gene matches. The CDR3 contains 16 residues. The CDR3 region has the DNA TGTGCCAGCAGGGAGACTAGCGGAGTAGATAGCGGCGAGCAGTACTTC. Amino acid sequence: CASRETSGVDSGEQYF. The complete variable domain, with remaining parts taken from reference TRBV2 and TRBJ2-7, reads EPEVTQTPSHQVTQMGQEVILRCVPISNHLYFYWYRQILGQKVEFLVSFYNNEISEKSEIFDDQFSVERPDGSNFTLKIRSTKLEDSAMYFCASRETSGVDSGEQYFGPGTRLTVT.

This chain links TRBV7-2 with TRBJ1-1; D not certain. The length of the CDR3 is 13 residues. Germline V gene data show CDR1 as SGHTA and CDR2 as FQGNSA. With 1 base removed from V and 0 bases from J, the gap between germline ends came to 3 bases. The CDR3 DNA follows: TGTGCCAGCAGCTTAGGTATGAACACTGAAGCTTTCTTT. It yields the protein CASSLGMNTEAFF.

V and J are TRBV15 and TRBJ2-5; 11 bases align to TRBD2. There are 16 residues in the CDR3. Germline V CDR1 and CDR2: LNHNV, YYDKDF (reference sequence). After removal of 8 bases from V and 5 bases from J, the junction contained 13 bases not matched to a gene. The CDR3 here is CATGILTSGVQETQYF. CDR3 coding DNA: TGTGCCACCGGGATCCTGACTAGCGGGGTTCAGGAGACCCAGTACTTC. The entire variable domain, with the rest obtained from reference TRBV15 and TRBJ2-5, is as follows: DAMVIQNPRYQVTQFGKPVTLSCSQTLNHNVMYWYQQKSSQAPKLLFHYYDKDFNNEADTPDNFQSRRPNTSFCFLDIRSPGLGDTAMYLCATGILTSGVQETQYFGPGTRLLVL.

Here the CDR3 reads CASSFQEGVRYGYTF. The CDR3 DNA sequence: TGTGCCAGCAGCTTCCAGGAAGGTGTCAGGTATGGCTACACCTTC. This chain connects TRBV7-9 to TRBJ1-2, with D uncertain. The V gene's germline CDR1 is SEHNR and CDR2 FQNEAQ (reference sequence). There are 15 residues in the CDR3. Deletions cut 3 bases from V and 5 bases from J, with 16 bases between.

The V and J genes are TRBV13 and TRBJ2-1; D could derive from TRBD1 or TRBD2 (5 bases each). Between the trimmed V and J ends, which lost 6 bases and 4 bases, there was a span of 13 bases. CDR3 length: 14 amino acids. Germline V CDR1 and CDR2: PRHDT, FYEKMQ (reference sequence). The CDR3: CASRPDGTYNEQFF. The CDR3 DNA follows: TGTGCCAGCAGGCCAGACGGGACGTACAATGAGCAGTTCTTC.

V gene TRBV30 combines with J gene TRBJ2-7; 7 positions agree with TRBD1. The ends lost 4 bases at V and 0 bases at J; junction bases unmatched: 9. The length of the CDR3 is 15 residues. CDR1 and CDR2 from the germline V gene are GTSNPN and SVGIG (reference sequence). The chain's CDR3 is CAWTPRDRSSYEQYV. The CDR3 region has the DNA TGTGCCTGGACCCCAAGGGACAGAAGCTCCTACGAGCAGTACGTC.

This clone has just a few counts. J is TRBJ1-2 and V is TRBV7-9, with D tentatively TRBD1 (5 bases). Per the germline V gene, CDR1 is SEHNR and CDR2 is FQNEAQ (reference sequence). V was shortened by 3 bases and J by 2 bases, with 13 bases between the two germline ends. The CDR3 extends over 15 amino acids. The CDR3 sequence is CASSLSGLSNYGYTF. The CDR3 DNA follows: TGTGCCAGCAGCTTGTCAGGGCTATCGAACTATGGCTACACCTTC.

The rearrangement links TRBV21-1 to TRBJ2-7; the DNA was not used to check the table's D call, TRBD1. TRBV21-1 is labeled a pseudogene. The CDR3 is made up of 13 amino acids. The CDR3 spells CASMNRGIGEQYF. CDR3 nucleotides: TGTGCCAGCATGAATAGGGGAATCGGCGAGCAGTACTTC.

V usage is TRBV19 and J usage is TRBJ1-5, with a weak D call TRBD1 (5 bases). Per the germline V gene, CDR1 is LNHDA and CDR2 is SQIVND (reference sequence). Trimming took 4 bases from V and 2 from J, leaving 12 bases between them. The CDR3 length is 15 residues. The DNA for the CDR3 is TGTGCCAGTAGTAGGGGGAGTAGCGGCAATCAGCCCCAGCATTTT. Its protein product is CASSRGSSGNQPQHF. The full variable domain, rest sourced from reference TRBV19 and TRBJ1-5, is DGGITQSPKYLFRKEGQNVTLSCEQNLNHDAMYWYRQDPGQGLRLIYYSQIVNDFQKGDIAEGYSVSREKKESFPLTVTSAQKNPTAFYLCASSRGSSGNQPQHFGDGTRLSIL.

V and J are TRBV27 and TRBJ1-6, with TRBD1 identical over 9 bases. The CDR3 is made up of 17 amino acids. The germline gives CDR1 MNHEY, CDR2 SMNVEV (reference sequence). Unmatched junction bases numbered 12, after V lost 7 bases and J lost 5 bases. The CDR3, as DNA: TGTGCCAGCACCCGGACCGGGACAGGGAGAGATAATTCACCCCTCCACTTT. Residues: CASTRTGTGRDNSPLHF.